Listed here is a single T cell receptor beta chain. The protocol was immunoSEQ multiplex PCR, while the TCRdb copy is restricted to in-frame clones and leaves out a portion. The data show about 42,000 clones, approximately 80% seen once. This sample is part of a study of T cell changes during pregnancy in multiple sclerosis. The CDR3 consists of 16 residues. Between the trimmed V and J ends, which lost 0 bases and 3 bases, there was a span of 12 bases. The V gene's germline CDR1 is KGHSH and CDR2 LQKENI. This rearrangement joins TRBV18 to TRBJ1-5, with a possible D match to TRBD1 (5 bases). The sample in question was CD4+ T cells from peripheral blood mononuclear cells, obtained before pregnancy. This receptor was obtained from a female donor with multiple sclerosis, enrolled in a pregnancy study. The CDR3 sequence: CASSPPQGGDNQPQHF. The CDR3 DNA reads TGTGCCAGCTCACCACCACAAGGAGGGGACAATCAGCCCCAGCATTTT. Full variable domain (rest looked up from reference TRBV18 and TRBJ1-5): NAGVMQNPRHLVRRRGQEARLRCSPMKGHSHVYWYRQLPEEGLKFMVYLQKENIIDESGMPKERFSAEFPKEGPSILRIQQVVRGDSAAYFCASSPPQGGDNQPQHFGDGTRLSIL.